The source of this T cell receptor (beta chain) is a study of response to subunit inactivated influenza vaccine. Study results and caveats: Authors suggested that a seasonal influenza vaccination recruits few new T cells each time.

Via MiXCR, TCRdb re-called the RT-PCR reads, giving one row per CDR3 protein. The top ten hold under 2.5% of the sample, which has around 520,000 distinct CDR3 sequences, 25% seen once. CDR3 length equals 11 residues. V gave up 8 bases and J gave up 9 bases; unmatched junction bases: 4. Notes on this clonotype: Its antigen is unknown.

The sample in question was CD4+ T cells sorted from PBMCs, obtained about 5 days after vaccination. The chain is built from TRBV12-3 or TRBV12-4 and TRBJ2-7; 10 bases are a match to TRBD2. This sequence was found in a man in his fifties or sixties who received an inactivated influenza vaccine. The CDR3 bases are TGTGCCAGCGGGCCTAGCGGGGGGCAGTACTTC. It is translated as CASGPSGGQYF.